This paragraph reports one TCR beta chain. Its antigen is as yet unknown. The Oncomine TCR Beta short-read assay sequenced DNA from cultured CD4+ T cells. TCRdb independently ran MiXCR on the PCR reads; one entry per CDR3 protein. This sample yields about 19,000 distinct CDR3 sequences, of which roughly 24% are seen a single time; approximately 8.6% belongs to the top ten. The treatment was: approximately 9-day PBMC culture with coronavirus spike peptide pools or control peptides (ViraFEST assay). The data are from a study of vaccination and CD4 T cells after COVID-19. The CDR3 consists of 16 residues. The J segment lost 2 bases and the V segment lost 4 bases, leaving 11 bases of the junction unmatched. Germline V gene data show CDR1 as SGHRS and CDR2 as YFSETQ.

The clonotype comes from a human donor with COVID-19. Specimen: cultured CD4+ T cells from blood. The rearrangement links TRBV5-1 to TRBJ2-5; TRBD1 matches at 7 bases. In DNA, the CDR3 is TGCGCCAGCAGCCTAAGGGGGTACAGGGGACAAGAGACCCAGTACTTC. Residues: CASSLRGYRGQETQYF.